Listed here is a single T cell receptor (beta chain). Its target is not known. The source of the sample is a study of chemoradiotherapy in HPV16-positive cancers. The CDR3 consists of 16 residues. Per the germline V gene, CDR1 is SGHKS and CDR2 is YYEKEE (reference sequence). Losses at the gene ends were 4 bases for V and 0 bases for J; bases not matched to a gene: 10. Measured with immunoSEQ multiplex PCR; TCRdb has only the in-frame clones, and not every one. The sample holds 7,500 to 10,000 clones, around 79% seen once. Notes on the study in general: Only two HPV16-positive patients supplied the functional HPV-specificity definition.

The TCR was taken from a human donor with HPV-associated anogenital cancer. This specimen consisted of tumor tissue, obtained from a patient who underwent chemoradiotherapy. The chain employs TRBV5-5 and TRBJ2-7, with TRBD2 identical over 7 bases. The CDR3 nucleotides are TGTGCCAGCAGCCTTAGGGGCGGGGGAACCTCCTACGAGCAGTACTTC. This codes for CASSLRGGGTSYEQYF.